This T cell receptor (beta chain) was retrieved from a study of cytomegalovirus exposure and HLA in healthy donors. Study results and limitations: Common viral pathogens (according to a later analysis) appeared linked to several of the most significant clusters. Data from an earlier analysis indicated that most TCR beta V segments were productive either about 87% or about 30% of the time. In a later analysis, donors in an Asian-associated ancestry cluster reportedly had fewer N-insertions in productive TCRs than the cohort mean.

With 5 bases clipped from V and 6 bases from J, the junction kept 3 bases outside the gene matches. From germline, CDR1 is MNHNS and CDR2 SASEGT. The CDR3 runs to 15 residues. The PCR was carried out with 60 Vbeta primers and 13 Jbeta primers. How the authors handled the data: Around 11 million of roughly 81 million unique TCR beta chains were shared, per a later count. Assay: immunoSEQ multiplex PCR; the TCRdb copy retains only in-frame clones and omits some. For V, J and clone size, that table is used; D and trimming come from the DNA. The table records some 180,000 clones, roughly three quarters of them present only once. A few counts support this clone. Antigen unknown.

This chain joins TRBV6-1 and TRBJ2-2; TRBD2 agrees at 13 bases. Sequenced input: PBMCs. This receptor was identified in a male donor in good health and CMV-seronegative. The CDR3 loop is CASSTGLAGAGELFF. Written as DNA, the CDR3 is TGTGCCAGCAGTACAGGACTAGCGGGGGCCGGGGAGCTGTTTTTT.